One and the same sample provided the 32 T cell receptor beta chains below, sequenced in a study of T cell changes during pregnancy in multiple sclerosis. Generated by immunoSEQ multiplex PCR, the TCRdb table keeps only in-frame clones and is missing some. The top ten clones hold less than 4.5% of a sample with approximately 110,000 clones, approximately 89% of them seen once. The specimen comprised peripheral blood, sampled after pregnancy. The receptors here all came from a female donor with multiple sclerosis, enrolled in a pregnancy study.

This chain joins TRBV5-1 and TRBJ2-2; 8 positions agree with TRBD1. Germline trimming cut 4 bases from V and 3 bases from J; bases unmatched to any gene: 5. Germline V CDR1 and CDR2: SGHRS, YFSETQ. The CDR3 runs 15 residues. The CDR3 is CASSPDREDTGELFF. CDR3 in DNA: TGCGCCAGCAGCCCGGACAGGGAAGACACCGGGGAGCTGTTTTTT. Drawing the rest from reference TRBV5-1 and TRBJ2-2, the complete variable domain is KAGVTQTPRYLIKTRGQQVTLSCSPISGHRSVSWYQQTPGQGLQFLFEYFSETQRNKGNFPGRFSGRQFSNSRSEMNVSTLELGDSALYLCASSPDREDTGELFFGEGSRLTVL.

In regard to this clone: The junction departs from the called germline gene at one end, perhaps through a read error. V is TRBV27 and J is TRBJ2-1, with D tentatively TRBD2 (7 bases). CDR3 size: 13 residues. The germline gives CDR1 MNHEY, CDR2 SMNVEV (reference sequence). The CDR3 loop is CASSPWGGVLSLF. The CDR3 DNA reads TGTGCCAGCTCCCCTTGGGGGGGCGTCTTGTCGCTCTTC.

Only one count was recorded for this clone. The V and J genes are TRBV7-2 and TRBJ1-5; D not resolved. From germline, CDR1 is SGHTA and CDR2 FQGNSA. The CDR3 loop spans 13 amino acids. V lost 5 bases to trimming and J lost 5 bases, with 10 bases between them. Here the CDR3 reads CASSPNSHQPQHF. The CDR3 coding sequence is TGTGCCAGCAGCCCAAACAGCCATCAGCCCCAGCATTTT.

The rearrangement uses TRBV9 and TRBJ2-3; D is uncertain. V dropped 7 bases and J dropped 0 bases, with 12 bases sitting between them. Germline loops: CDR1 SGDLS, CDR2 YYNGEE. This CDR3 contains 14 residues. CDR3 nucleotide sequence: TGTGCCAGCGGCCGGGTCCTAAGCACAGATACGCAGTATTTT. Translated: CASGRVLSTDTQYF.

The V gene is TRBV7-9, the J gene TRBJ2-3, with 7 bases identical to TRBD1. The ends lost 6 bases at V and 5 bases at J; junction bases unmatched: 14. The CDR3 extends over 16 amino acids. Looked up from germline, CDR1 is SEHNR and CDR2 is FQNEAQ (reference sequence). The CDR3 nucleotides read TGTGCCAGCAGGCCCCCAATACGACAGGGAGAAGATACGCAGTATTTT. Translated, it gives CASRPPIRQGEDTQYF.

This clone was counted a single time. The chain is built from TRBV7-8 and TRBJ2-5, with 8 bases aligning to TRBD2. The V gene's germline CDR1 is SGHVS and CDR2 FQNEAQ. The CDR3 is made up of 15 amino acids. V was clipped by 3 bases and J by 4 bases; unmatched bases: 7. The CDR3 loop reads CASSFDGGAVETQYF. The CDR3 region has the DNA TGTGCCAGCAGCTTCGACGGGGGGGCCGTAGAGACCCAGTACTTC.

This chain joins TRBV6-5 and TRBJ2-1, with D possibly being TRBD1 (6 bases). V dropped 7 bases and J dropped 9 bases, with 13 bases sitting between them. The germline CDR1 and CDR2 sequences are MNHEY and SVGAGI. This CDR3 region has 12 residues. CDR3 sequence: CASTSQGSEQFF. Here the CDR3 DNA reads TGTGCCAGCACTTCCCAGGGGAGTGAGCAGTTCTTC.

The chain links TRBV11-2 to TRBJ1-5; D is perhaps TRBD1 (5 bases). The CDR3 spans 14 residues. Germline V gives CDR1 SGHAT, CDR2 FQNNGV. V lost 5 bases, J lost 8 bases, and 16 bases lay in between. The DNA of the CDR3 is TGTGCCAGCAGCCCGGGGGTCGGGGGGGAGCCCCAGCATTTT. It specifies CASSPGVGGEPQHF.

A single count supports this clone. The CDR3 protein is CASSPDGGPSYEQYF. The CDR3 region has the DNA TGTGCCAGCAGCCCCGACGGAGGGCCCTCCTACGAGCAGTACTTC. This chain joins TRBV9 and TRBJ2-7; tentatively, D is TRBD2 (6 bases). This CDR3 is built from 15 residues. Trimming took 4 bases from V and 0 from J, leaving 14 bases between them. CDR1 is SGDLS, CDR2 YYNGEE, per germline.

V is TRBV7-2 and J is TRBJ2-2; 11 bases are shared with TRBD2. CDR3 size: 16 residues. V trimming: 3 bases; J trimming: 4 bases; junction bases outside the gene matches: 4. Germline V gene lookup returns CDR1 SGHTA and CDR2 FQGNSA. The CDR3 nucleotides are TGTGCCAGCAGCTTTATAGCGGGGGGGCGCACCGGGGAGCTGTTTTTT. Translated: CASSFIAGGRTGELFF.

This CDR3 is CASREPSGQEYGYTF. Written as DNA, the CDR3 is TGTGCCAGTAGGGAACCCTCGGGACAGGAATATGGCTACACCTTC. The chain links TRBV19 to TRBJ1-2, with 8 bases fitting TRBD1. The germline CDR1 and CDR2 sequences are LNHDA and SQIVND (reference sequence). V lost 6 bases, J lost 5 bases, and 11 bases stayed unmatched. This CDR3 contains 15 residues.

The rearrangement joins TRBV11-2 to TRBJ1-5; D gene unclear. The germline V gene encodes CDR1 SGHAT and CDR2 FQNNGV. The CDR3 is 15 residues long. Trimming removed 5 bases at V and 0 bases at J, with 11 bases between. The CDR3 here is CASSRSLDSNQPQHF. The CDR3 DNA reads TGTGCCAGCAGCAGGAGCTTAGATAGCAATCAGCCCCAGCATTTT.

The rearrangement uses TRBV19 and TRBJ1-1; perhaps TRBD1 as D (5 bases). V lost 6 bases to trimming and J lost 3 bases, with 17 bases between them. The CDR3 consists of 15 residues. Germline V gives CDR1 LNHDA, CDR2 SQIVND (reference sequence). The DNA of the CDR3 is TGTGCCAGTAGGCCACCCCTGGCGGGGGACACTGAAGCTTTCTTT. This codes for CASRPPLAGDTEAFF.

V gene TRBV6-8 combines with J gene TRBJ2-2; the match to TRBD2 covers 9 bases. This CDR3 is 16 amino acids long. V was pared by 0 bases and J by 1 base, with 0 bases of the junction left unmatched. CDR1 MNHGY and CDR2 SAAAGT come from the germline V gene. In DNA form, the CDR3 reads TGTGCCAGCAGTTACTCGACTAGCGGGAACACCGGGGAGCTGTTTTTT. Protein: CASSYSTSGNTGELFF.

CDR3 sequence (DNA): TGTGCCAGCAAGAGCCGGGACACCTACACCGGGGAGCTGTTTTTT. It encodes CASKSRDTYTGELFF. The rearrangement uses TRBV7-8 and TRBJ2-2; weak D call: TRBD1 (6 bases). V was pared by 7 bases and J by 3 bases, with 15 bases between. CDR1 is SGHVS, CDR2 FQNEAQ, per germline. CDR3 length equals 15 residues. Full variable domain (rest looked up from reference TRBV7-8 and TRBJ2-2): GAGVSQSPRYKVAKRGQDVALRCDPISGHVSLFWYQQALGQGPEFLTYFQNEAQLDKSGLPSDRFFAERPEGSVSTLKIQRTQQEDSAVYLCASKSRDTYTGELFFGEGSRLTVL.

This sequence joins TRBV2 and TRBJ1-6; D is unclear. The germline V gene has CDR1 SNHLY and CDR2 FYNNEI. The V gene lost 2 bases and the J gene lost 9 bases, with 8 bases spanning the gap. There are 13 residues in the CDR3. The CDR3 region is CASSETNGSPLHF. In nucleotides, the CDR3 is TGTGCCAGCAGTGAAACAAATGGTTCACCCCTCCACTTT.

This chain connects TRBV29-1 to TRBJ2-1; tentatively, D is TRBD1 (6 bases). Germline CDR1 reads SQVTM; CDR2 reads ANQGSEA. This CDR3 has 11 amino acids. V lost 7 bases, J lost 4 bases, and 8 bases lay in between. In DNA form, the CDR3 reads TGCAGCGGTAGGGGGTACAATGAGCAGTTCTTC. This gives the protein CSGRGYNEQFF.

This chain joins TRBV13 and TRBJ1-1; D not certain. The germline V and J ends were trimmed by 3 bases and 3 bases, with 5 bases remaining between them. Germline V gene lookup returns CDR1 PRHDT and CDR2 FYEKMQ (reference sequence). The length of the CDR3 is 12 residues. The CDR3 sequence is CASSFIHTEAFF. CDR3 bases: TGTGCCAGCAGCTTTATCCACACTGAAGCTTTCTTT.

CDR3 nucleotide sequence: TGTGCCAGCAGCCCAGGACAGGGGAGCTCCTACGAGCAGTACTTC. Protein product: CASSPGQGSSYEQYF. The gene calls are TRBV4-2 and TRBJ2-7; 9 nucleotides line up with TRBD1. Per the germline V gene, CDR1 is LGHNA and CDR2 is YNFKEQ. V dropped 4 bases and J dropped 0; count of bases not matched to a gene: 4. CDR3 length equals 15 residues.

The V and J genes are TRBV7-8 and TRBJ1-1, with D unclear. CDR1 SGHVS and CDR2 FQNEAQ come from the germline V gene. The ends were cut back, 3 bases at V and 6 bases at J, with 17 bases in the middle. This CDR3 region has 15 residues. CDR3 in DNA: TGTGCCAGCAGCTTTGGAATAGGGAGTCGGGCTGAAGCTTTCTTT. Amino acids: CASSFGIGSRAEAFF.

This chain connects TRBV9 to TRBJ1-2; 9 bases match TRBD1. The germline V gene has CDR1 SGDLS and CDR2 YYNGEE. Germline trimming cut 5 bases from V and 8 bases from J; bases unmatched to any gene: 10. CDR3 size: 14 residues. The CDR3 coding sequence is TGTGCCAGCAGTGAACAGGGGGCCGCGGGGGGCTACACCTTC. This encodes CASSEQGAAGGYTF.

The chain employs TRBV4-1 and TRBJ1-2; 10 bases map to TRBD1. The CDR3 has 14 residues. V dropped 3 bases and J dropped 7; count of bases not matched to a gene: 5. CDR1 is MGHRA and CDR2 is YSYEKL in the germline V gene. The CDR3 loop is CASSHRQGAGGYTF. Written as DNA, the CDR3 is TGCGCCAGCAGCCACAGACAGGGGGCGGGTGGCTACACCTTC.

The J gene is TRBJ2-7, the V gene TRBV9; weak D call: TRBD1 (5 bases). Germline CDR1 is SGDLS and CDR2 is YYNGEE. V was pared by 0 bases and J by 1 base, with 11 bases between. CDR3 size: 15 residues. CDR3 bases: TGTGCCAGCAGCGTAGCGGTGGGGCTGTCCTACGAGCAGTACTTC. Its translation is CASSVAVGLSYEQYF.

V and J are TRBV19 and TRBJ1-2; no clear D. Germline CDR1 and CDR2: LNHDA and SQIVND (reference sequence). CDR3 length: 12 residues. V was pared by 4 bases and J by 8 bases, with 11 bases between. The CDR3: CASSTAPGGYTF. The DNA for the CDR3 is TGTGCCAGTAGTACGGCCCCGGGGGGCTACACCTTC.

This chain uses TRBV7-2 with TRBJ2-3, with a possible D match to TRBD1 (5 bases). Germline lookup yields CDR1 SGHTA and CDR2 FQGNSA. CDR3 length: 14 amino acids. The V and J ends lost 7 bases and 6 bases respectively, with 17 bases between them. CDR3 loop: CASTRDSPVDTQYF. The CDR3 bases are TGTGCCAGCACCCGAGACAGCCCCGTCGATACGCAGTATTTT.

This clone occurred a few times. CDR3 in amino acids: CASSLDVRGEQFF. CDR3 DNA: TGTGCCAGCAGCTTAGACGTACGGGGTGAGCAGTTCTTC. The chain carries TRBV7-3 and TRBJ2-1; D might be TRBD2 (5 bases). This CDR3 comprises 13 residues. V was pared by 2 bases and J by 9 bases, with 11 bases between. Per the germline V gene, CDR1 is SGHTA and CDR2 is FQGTGA. The variable domain in full, completed from reference TRBV7-3 and TRBJ2-1, reads GAGVSQTPSNKVTEKGKYVELRCDPISGHTALYWYRQSLGQGPEFLIYFQGTGAADDSGLPNDRFFAVRPEGSVSTLKIQRTERGDSAVYLCASSLDVRGEQFFGPGTRLTVL.

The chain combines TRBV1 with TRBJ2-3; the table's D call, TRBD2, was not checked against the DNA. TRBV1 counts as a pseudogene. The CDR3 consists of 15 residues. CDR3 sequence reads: CTSSQDLSRSDTQYF. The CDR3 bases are TGCACCAGCAGCCAAGATCTTTCTAGATCAGATACGCAGTATTTT.

The CDR3: CASSGQRLAGIYNEQFF. In DNA form, the CDR3 reads TGTGCCAGCAGCGGACAAAGACTAGCGGGGATTTACAATGAGCAGTTCTTC. The rearrangement links TRBV9 to TRBJ2-1; 11 bases line up with TRBD2. Germline CDR1 is SGDLS and CDR2 is YYNGEE. CDR3 length equals 17 residues. J was trimmed by 4 bases and V by 3 bases; bases with no gene match: 9.

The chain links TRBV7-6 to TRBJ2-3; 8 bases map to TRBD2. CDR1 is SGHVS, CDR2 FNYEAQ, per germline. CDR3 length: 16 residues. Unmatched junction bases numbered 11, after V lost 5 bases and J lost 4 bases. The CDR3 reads CASSPLQRGPPDTQYF. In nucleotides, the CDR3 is TGTGCCAGCAGCCCTCTTCAGCGGGGGCCCCCAGATACGCAGTATTTT.

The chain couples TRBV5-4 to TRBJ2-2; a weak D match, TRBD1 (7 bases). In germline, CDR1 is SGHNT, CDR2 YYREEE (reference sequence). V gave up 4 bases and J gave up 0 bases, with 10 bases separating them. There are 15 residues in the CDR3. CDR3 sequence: CASSPRGANTGELFF. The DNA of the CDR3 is TGTGCCAGCAGCCCCAGGGGGGCGAACACCGGGGAGCTGTTTTTT.

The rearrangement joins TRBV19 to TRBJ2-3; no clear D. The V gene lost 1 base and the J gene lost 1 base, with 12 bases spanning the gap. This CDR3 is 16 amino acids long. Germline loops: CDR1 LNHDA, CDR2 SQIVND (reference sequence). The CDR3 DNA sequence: TGTGCCAGTAGTATAGTTGCGGTTTCGGGCACAGATACGCAGTATTTT. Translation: CASSIVAVSGTDTQYF.

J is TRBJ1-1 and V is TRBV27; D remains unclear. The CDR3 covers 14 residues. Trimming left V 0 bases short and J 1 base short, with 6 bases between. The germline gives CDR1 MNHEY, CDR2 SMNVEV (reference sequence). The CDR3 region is CASSLSAGNTEAFF. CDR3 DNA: TGTGCCAGCAGTTTATCGGCGGGGAACACTGAAGCTTTCTTT.